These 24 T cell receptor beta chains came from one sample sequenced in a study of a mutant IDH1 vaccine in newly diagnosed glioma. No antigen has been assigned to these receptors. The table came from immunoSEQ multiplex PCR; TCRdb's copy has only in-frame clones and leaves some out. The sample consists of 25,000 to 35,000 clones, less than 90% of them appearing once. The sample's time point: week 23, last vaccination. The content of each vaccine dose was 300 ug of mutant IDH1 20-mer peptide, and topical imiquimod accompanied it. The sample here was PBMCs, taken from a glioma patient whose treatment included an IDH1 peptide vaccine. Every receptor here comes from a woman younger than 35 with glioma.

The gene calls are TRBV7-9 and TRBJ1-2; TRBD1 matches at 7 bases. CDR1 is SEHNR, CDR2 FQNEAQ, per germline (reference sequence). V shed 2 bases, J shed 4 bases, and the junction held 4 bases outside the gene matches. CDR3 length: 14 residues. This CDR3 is CASSLRQGVYGYTF. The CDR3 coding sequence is TGTGCCAGCAGCTTACGACAGGGCGTCTATGGCTACACCTTC.

The DNA of the CDR3 is TGTGCCAGCAGCTTAGCGCTAGGGACTAGCGGCCCCTCCGAGCAGTACTTC. Its translation: CASSLALGTSGPSEQYF. The V and J genes are TRBV7-6 and TRBJ2-7, with 11 nucleotides matching TRBD2. Germline V gives CDR1 SGHVS, CDR2 FNYEAQ. This CDR3 has 17 amino acids. Trimming removed 0 bases from V and 6 bases from J; junction bases left unmatched: 10. Variable domain in full (rest from reference TRBV7-6 and TRBJ2-7): GAGVSQSPRYKVTKRGQDVALRCDPISGHVSLYWYRQALGQGPEFLTYFNYEAQQDKSGLPNDRFSAERPEGSISTLTIQRTEQRDSAMYRCASSLALGTSGPSEQYFGPGTRLTVT.

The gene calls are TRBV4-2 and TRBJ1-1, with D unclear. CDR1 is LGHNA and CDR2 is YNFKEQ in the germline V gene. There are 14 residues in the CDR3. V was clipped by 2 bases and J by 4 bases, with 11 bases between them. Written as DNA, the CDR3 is TGTGCCAGCAGCCAAAATGTGGTGGCCACTGAAGCTTTCTTT. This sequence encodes CASSQNVVATEAFF.

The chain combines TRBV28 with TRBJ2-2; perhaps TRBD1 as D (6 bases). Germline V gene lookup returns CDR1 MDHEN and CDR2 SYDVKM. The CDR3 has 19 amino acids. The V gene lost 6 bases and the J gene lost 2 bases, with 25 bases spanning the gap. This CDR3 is CASRYSRGLRGTNTGELFF. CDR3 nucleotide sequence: TGTGCCAGCAGATACAGCAGGGGTCTAAGGGGAACAAACACCGGGGAGCTGTTTTTT.

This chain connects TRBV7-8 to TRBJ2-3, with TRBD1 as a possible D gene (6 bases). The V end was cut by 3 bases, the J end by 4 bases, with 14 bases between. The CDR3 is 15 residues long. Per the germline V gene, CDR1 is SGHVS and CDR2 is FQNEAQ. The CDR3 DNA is TGTGCCAGCAGCTTGACAGGAGAAAGGGCAGATACGCAGTATTTT. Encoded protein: CASSLTGERADTQYF.

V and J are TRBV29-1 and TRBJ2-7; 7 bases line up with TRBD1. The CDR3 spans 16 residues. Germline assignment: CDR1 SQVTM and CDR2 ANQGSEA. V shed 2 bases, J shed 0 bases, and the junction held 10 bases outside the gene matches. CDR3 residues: CSVESPRDSTSYEQYF. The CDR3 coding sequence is TGCAGCGTTGAAAGCCCCCGGGACAGTACCTCCTACGAGCAGTACTTC.

In nucleotides, the CDR3 is TGTGCCAGCAGTGGGGCTTTCGACTACGAGCAGTACTTC. This encodes CASSGAFDYEQYF. The chain joins TRBV9 to TRBJ2-7; weak D call: TRBD1 (5 bases). This CDR3 is built from 13 residues. Between the trimmed V and J ends, which lost 5 bases and 3 bases, there was a span of 12 bases. Germline V gene lookup returns CDR1 SGDLS and CDR2 YYNGEE.

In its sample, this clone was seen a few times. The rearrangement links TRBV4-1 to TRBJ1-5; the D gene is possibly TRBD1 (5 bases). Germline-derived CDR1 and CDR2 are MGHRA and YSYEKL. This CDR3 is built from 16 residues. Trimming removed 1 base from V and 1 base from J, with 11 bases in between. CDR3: CASSQGQLKSNQPQHF. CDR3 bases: TGCGCCAGCAGCCAAGGACAGTTAAAGAGCAATCAGCCCCAGCATTTT.

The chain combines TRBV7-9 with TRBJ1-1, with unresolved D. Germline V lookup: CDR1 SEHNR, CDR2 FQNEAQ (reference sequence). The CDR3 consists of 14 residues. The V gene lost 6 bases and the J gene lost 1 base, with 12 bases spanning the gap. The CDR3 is CASREGARNTEAFF. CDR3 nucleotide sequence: TGTGCCAGCAGGGAGGGCGCAAGGAACACTGAAGCTTTCTTT.

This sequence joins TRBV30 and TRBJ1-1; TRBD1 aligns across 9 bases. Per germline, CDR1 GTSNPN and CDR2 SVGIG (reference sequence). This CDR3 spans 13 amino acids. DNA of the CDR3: TGTGCTGCTACAGGGGGCGCAGGCACTGAAGCTTTCTTT. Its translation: CAATGGAGTEAFF.

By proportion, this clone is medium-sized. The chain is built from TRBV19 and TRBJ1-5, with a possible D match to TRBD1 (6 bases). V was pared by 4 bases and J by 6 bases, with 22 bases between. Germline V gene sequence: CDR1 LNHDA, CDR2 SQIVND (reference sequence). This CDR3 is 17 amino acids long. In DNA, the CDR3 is TGTGCCAGTAGTAGGGGAGACAGGCGGGGCGAACCTCAGCCCCAGCATTTT. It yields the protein CASSRGDRRGEPQPQHF. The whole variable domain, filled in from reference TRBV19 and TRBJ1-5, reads DGGITQSPKYLFRKEGQNVTLSCEQNLNHDAMYWYRQDPGQGLRLIYYSQIVNDFQKGDIAEGYSVSREKKESFPLTVTSAQKNPTAFYLCASSRGDRRGEPQPQHFGDGTRLSIL.

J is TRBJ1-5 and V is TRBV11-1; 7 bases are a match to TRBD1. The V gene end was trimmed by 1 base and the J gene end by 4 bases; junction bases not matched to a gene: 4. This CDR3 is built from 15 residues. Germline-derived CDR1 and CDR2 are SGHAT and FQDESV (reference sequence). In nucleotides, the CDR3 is TGTGCCAGCAGCTTAGAAGGGACAGCGAATCAGCCCCAGCATTTT. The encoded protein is CASSLEGTANQPQHF.

CDR3 coding DNA: TGTGCCAGCACCCTCCCGGGACAGTACAATGAGCAGTTCTTC. Translated: CASTLPGQYNEQFF. The chain couples TRBV7-8 to TRBJ2-1, with 7 bases fitting TRBD1. The junction had 7 bases not matched to a gene; V was cut back by 7 bases and J by 4 bases. Germline loops: CDR1 SGHVS, CDR2 FQNEAQ. The CDR3 has 14 residues.

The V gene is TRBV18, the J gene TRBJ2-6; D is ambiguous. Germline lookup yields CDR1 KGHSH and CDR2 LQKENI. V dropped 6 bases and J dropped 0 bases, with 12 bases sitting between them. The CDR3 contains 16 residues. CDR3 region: CASSPELTSGANVLTF. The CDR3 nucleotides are TGTGCCAGCTCCCCCGAGCTGACCTCTGGGGCCAACGTCCTGACTTTC.

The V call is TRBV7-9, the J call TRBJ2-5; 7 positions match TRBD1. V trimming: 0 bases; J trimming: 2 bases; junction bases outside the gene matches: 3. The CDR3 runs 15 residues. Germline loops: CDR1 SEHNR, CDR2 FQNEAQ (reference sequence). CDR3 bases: TGTGCCAGCAGCTTAGCCCAGGGACAGCAAGAGACCCAGTACTTC. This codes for CASSLAQGQQETQYF.

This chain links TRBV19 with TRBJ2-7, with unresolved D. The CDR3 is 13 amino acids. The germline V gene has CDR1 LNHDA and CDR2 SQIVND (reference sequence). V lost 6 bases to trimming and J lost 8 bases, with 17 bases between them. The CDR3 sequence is CASRTGPSTKQYF. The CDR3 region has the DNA TGTGCCAGTAGGACTGGACCGTCTACGAAGCAGTACTTC.

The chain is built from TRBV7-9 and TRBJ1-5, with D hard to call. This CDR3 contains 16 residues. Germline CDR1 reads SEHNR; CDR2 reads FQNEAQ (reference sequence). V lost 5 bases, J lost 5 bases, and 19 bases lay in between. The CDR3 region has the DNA TGTGCCAGCAGCCCTACCGACTCCACCCCCCATCAGCCCCAGCATTTT. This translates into CASSPTDSTPHQPQHF.

The CDR3 here is CASRMTGADNQPQHF. The CDR3 DNA follows: TGTGCCAGCAGAATGACAGGGGCCGACAATCAGCCCCAGCATTTT. The chain is built from TRBV6-5 and TRBJ1-5; 8 bases line up with TRBD1. CDR1 and CDR2 (germline): MNHEY, SVGAGI. Trimming cost V 6 bases and J 3 bases; bases outside gene matches: 7. The CDR3 has 15 residues.

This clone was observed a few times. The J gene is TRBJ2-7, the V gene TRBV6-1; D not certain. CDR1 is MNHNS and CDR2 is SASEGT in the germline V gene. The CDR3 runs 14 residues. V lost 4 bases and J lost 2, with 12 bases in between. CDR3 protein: CASSAATGPYEQYF. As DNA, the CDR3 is TGTGCCAGCAGTGCAGCGACGGGCCCCTACGAGCAGTACTTC.

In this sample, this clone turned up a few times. DNA for the CDR3: TGCGCCAGCCGTTGGACAGGGATTGGGCATGGCTACACCTTC. Translated, it gives CASRWTGIGHGYTF. This chain connects TRBV5-1 to TRBJ1-2; TRBD1 matches at 8 bases. Germline loops: CDR1 SGHRS, CDR2 YFSETQ. V gave up 7 bases and J gave up 6 bases; unmatched junction bases: 11. This CDR3 region has 14 residues.

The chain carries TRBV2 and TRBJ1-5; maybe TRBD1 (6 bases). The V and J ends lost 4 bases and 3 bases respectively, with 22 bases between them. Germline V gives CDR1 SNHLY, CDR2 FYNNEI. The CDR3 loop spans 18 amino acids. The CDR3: CASSGVPTGWVANQPQHF. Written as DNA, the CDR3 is TGTGCCAGCAGTGGGGTACCGACAGGTTGGGTTGCCAATCAGCCCCAGCATTTT.

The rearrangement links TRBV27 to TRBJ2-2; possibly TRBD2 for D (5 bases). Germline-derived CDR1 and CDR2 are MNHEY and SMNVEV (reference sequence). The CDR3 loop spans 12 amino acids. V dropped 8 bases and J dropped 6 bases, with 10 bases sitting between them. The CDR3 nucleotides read TGTGCCAGCGGTTGGGGAGCCGGGGAGCTGTTTTTT. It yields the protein CASGWGAGELFF.

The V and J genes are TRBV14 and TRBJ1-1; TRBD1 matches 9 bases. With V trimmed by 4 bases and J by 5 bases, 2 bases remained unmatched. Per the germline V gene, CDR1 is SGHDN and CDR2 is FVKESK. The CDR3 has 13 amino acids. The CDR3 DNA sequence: TGTGCCAGCAGCCTGACAGGGGGTACTGAAGCTTTCTTT. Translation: CASSLTGGTEAFF.

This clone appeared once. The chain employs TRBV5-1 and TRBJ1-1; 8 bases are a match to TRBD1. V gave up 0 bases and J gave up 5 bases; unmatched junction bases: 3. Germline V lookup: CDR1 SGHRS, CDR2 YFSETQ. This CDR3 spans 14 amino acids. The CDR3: CASSLDRGGTEAFF. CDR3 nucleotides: TGCGCCAGCAGCTTGGACAGGGGGGGTACTGAAGCTTTCTTT.